This TCR beta chain was sequenced for a study of blood T cell repertoires in COVID-19 (dated by TCRdb to the early 2020s). Study-level background: Samples covering the acute and convalescent phases of COVID-19 were provided by collaborators in the United States, Italy and Spain. The material from the prospective study consisted of cDNA or gDNA derived from T cells, B-cell-depleted T cells, or PBMCs. Subjects who had been exposed to COVID-19, were actively infected with it, or had recovered from it provided the deeply sampled blood TCRbeta repertoires that made up the dataset. The repertoires were made available in a free public database intended to serve as a resource for research on the immune response to SARS-CoV-2. Samples came from the ongoing ImmuneRACE study (first 160 participants) plus 1,254 subjects from 6 global collaborators. The sample metadata nearly always contained a de-identified subject ID, COVID-19 status, age in years and sex. Where HLA class I and class II types were available, the types were taken from metadata supplied by the sample provider, not from assay-based typing. The paper's findings and limits, for the study overall: The quantity of clinical and demographic metadata differed by source and by participant and was supplied without curation.

The immunoSEQ Assay, a bias-controlled multiplex PCR, was used to amplify TCRbeta CDR3 regions from genomic DNA. The authors processed their data as follows. The number of nucleated cells in each sample was estimated from the amplification of reference gene primers within the assay. Sequence reads were collapsed and filtered to measure the absolute abundance of every unique TCRbeta CDR3 rearrangement. Productive Simpson clonality was computed per sample as the square root of Simpson's diversity index over productive rearrangements. TCRdb provides this immuneACCESS table in a form limited to in-frame rearrangements. Some clones are lacking; in checked studies, under half of them reflect an unresolved V gene, and why the rest are absent is not known. V and J calls and clone size come straight from that table; D and trimming were deduced from the DNA. This sample gives approximately 230,000 clones in total; 82% of them show up just once. Clones ranked in the top ten supply roughly 4.6% of the sample.

The CDR3 sequence holds 15 residues, the cysteine and phenylalanine included. The retained sequence is limited to the CDR3, 45 bases, with the frame set at the first base. According to the germline V gene (reference sequence), CDR1 reads GTSNPN and CDR2 reads SVGIG. Trimming removed 3 bases from V and 6 bases from J; the gene matches leave 11 bases unexplained. Whole blood was collected in K2EDTA tubes by collaborating institutions according to the institutions' own protocols. Collaborator samples were shipped for TCRbeta analysis as frozen whole blood, isolated PBMCs, or DNA extracted from either sample type. About this clone itself: No antigen is known for it. Qualities for individual bases were not recorded, and no much larger clone is one base off.

The sequencing sample was made of peripheral blood. The sequence is built from TRBV30 and TRBJ1-1; TRBD1 agrees with 9 junctional bases. This receptor was taken from a woman older than 75 with active or convalescent COVID-19. The CDR3 in this case is CAWSQSGTGRSEAFF. The sequenced DNA is TGTGCCTGGAGCCAATCCGGGACAGGGCGATCTGAAGCTTTCTTT.